This paragraph covers one T cell receptor beta chain sequence. What it binds is not known. Primed by a sample-barcoded 5' primer and a J-beta primer mix, a second PCR proceeded for roughly 6 to 12 cycles. TCRdb analysed the 5' RACE reads with MiXCR anew, one entry per CDR3 protein. The data show around 1,500,000 distinct CDR3 sequences, roughly 28% seen once. The sample originates from a study of blood T cells in healthy people across ages. Overall study findings and caveats: Age advanced and TCR beta diversity per million T cells fell, roughly linearly. There was no known CMV status for donors, so expanded clonotype changes were possibly confounded.

The sequence came from a woman in her twenties or thirties in good health. Sequenced input: blood.

The CDR3 DNA sequence: TGTGCCAGCAGCAGAGGCACTAGCGGGGGTTTTCAACATACGCAGTATTTT. This codes for CASSRGTSGGFQHTQYF. The chain uses TRBV12-3 or TRBV12-4 and TRBJ2-3; TRBD2 aligns across 11 bases. This CDR3 region has 17 residues. V lost 6 bases to trimming and J lost 7 bases; unmatched junction nucleotides: 15.